Presented here are 28 T cell receptor beta chains from one specimen sequenced in a study of blood T cell repertoires in COVID-19. The protocol was immunoSEQ multiplex PCR, while the TCRdb copy is restricted to in-frame clones and leaves out a portion. The sample holds nearly 80,000 clones; approximately 78% are singletons and the top ten take about 35%. The specimen was peripheral blood. The receptor set was obtained from a woman aged 70 to 79 with acute or convalescent COVID-19.

The chain recombines TRBV24-1 with TRBJ2-2, with 10 bases that match TRBD1. With V trimmed by 4 bases and J by 4 bases, 8 bases remained unmatched. The CDR3 covers 17 residues. Looked up from germline, CDR1 is KGHDR and CDR2 is SFDVKD. The CDR3 is CATSDQRTGGFTGELFF. The DNA of the CDR3 is TGTGCCACCAGTGACCAGCGGACAGGGGGTTTCACCGGGGAGCTGTTTTTT.

V and J are TRBV11-3 and TRBJ2-1, with TRBD1 identical over 8 bases. The CDR3 covers 15 residues. Unmatched junction bases numbered 5, after V lost 5 bases and J lost 2 bases. From germline, CDR1 is SGHNT and CDR2 YENEEA. The CDR3 protein is CASSLGQGAYNEQFF. CDR3 DNA: TGTGCCAGCAGCCTAGGACAGGGTGCCTACAATGAGCAGTTCTTC.

The chain carries TRBV3-1 (or the pseudogene TRBV3-2) and TRBJ2-2, with TRBD2 matching over 13 bases. This CDR3 is built from 16 residues. J lost 5 bases, V lost 2 bases, and 2 bases had no gene match. Germline values: CDR1 LGHDT, CDR2 YNNKEL (reference sequence). DNA of the CDR3: TGTGCCAGCAGCCAATGGACTAGCGGGAGAACCGGGGAGCTGTTTTTT. This encodes CASSQWTSGRTGELFF.

J is TRBJ1-6 and V is TRBV6-6, with a weak D call TRBD1 (6 bases). With 6 bases removed from V and 3 bases from J, the gap between germline ends came to 15 bases. Germline-derived CDR1 and CDR2 are MNHNY and SVGAGI (reference sequence). The length of the CDR3 is 16 residues. The CDR3 sequence: CASSREQGGYNSPLHF. CDR3 nucleotides: TGTGCCAGCAGCCGTGAACAGGGTGGCTATAATTCACCCCTCCACTTT.

The V and J genes are TRBV18 and TRBJ1-5; possible D gene TRBD1, 6 bases. The CDR3 runs 13 residues. Germline CDR1 reads KGHSH; CDR2 reads LQKENI. Trimming removed 5 bases from V and 5 bases from J, with 10 bases in between. The CDR3 bases are TGTGCCAGCTCAACGGACAGCTATCAGCCCCAGCATTTT. This translates into CASSTDSYQPQHF.

This chain uses TRBV4-2 with TRBJ1-1; no reliable D call. The CDR3 runs to 15 residues. Germline V gives CDR1 LGHNA, CDR2 YNFKEQ. Deletions cut 1 base from V and 1 base from J, with 10 bases between. The CDR3 bases are TGTGCCAGCAGCCAAGTCGCTGCGGAGAACACTGAAGCTTTCTTT. Residues: CASSQVAAENTEAFF.

V is TRBV5-1 and J is TRBJ1-1; 8 bases fit TRBD1. Germline CDR1 and CDR2: SGHRS and YFSETQ. The CDR3 runs to 17 residues. Trimming took 5 bases from V and 1 from J; bases not matched to a gene: 13. For the CDR3, the DNA is TGCGCCAGCAGTAGGTCTCGTATCGGGACAGGGAACACTGAAGCTTTCTTT. Protein product: CASSRSRIGTGNTEAFF.

The chain carries TRBV6-5 and TRBJ2-1, with 12 nucleotides matching TRBD2. Looked up from germline, CDR1 is MNHEY and CDR2 is SVGAGI. The CDR3 runs to 16 residues. With 4 bases clipped from V and 7 bases from J, the junction kept 8 bases outside the gene matches. DNA for the CDR3: TGTGCCAGCAGTTTTAGACTAGCGGGAGTCCGGAATGAGCAGTTCTTC. It codes for CASSFRLAGVRNEQFF.

The chain couples TRBV6-1 to TRBJ2-7; TRBD1 aligns across 10 bases. With 2 bases clipped from V and 0 bases from J, the junction kept 4 bases outside the gene matches. Germline V CDR1 and CDR2: MNHNS, SASEGT. The CDR3 is 16 residues long. The CDR3 is CASSEWGQGSSYEQYF. CDR3 DNA sequence: TGTGCCAGCAGTGAATGGGGACAGGGGAGCTCCTACGAGCAGTACTTC.

The rearrangement links TRBV7-3 to TRBJ1-1; D may be TRBD1 (5 bases). The CDR3 is 16 residues long. V lost 5 bases and J 3 bases, leaving 19 bases between the germline ends. CDR1 is SGHTA, CDR2 FQGTGA, per germline. Written as DNA, the CDR3 is TGTGCCAGCAGCCGAAACAGGTTTCGGGCAGACACTGAAGCTTTCTTT. This gives the protein CASSRNRFRADTEAFF.

The chain joins TRBV15 to TRBJ2-2, with TRBD1 as a possible D gene (5 bases). V was trimmed by 0 bases and J by 6 bases, leaving 8 bases between them. The CDR3 contains 14 residues. CDR1 is LNHNV, CDR2 YYDKDF, per germline (reference sequence). For the CDR3, the DNA is TGTGCCACCAGCAGAGACAGGGCGGCCGGGGAGCTGTTTTTT. This encodes CATSRDRAAGELFF.

The chain uses TRBV6-1 and TRBJ2-1, with D tentatively TRBD1 (5 bases). The V and J ends lost 1 base and 9 bases respectively, with 13 bases between them. The CDR3 contains 14 residues. Germline V CDR1 and CDR2: MNHNS, SASEGT. The CDR3 spells CASSEGPTGGEQFF. The DNA for the CDR3 is TGTGCCAGCAGTGAAGGGCCTACAGGTGGTGAGCAGTTCTTC.

V is TRBV25-1 and J is TRBJ1-2; TRBD1 might be the D (6 bases). This CDR3 spans 13 amino acids. Germline V gene data show CDR1 as MGHDK and CDR2 as SYGVNS. V gave up 0 bases and J gave up 8 bases, with 10 bases separating them. In nucleotides, the CDR3 is TGTGCCAGCAGTGAATATGGGACATACGGCTACACCTTC. It codes for CASSEYGTYGYTF.

The chain is built from TRBV12-3 or TRBV12-4 and TRBJ2-7, with D unresolved. Trimming took off 6 bases at V and 0 bases at J, with 6 bases between the two ends. This CDR3 has 12 amino acids. The CDR3 DNA sequence: TGTGCCAGCAGACCCAGCTCCTACGAGCAGTACTTC. Translation gives CASRPSSYEQYF.

The chain has TRBV9 and TRBJ2-2; a possible D gene is TRBD2 (5 bases). Germline V gives CDR1 SGDLS, CDR2 YYNGEE. V gave up 3 bases and J gave up 2 bases, with 14 bases separating them. CDR3 length: 16 residues. CDR3 loop: CASSAQGGGNTGELFF. The DNA for the CDR3 is TGTGCCAGCAGCGCCCAAGGAGGTGGAAACACCGGGGAGCTGTTTTTT. The whole variable domain, filled in from reference TRBV9 and TRBJ2-2, reads DSGVTQTPKHLITATGQRVTLRCSPRSGDLSVYWYQQSLDQGLQFLIQYYNGEERAKGNILERFSAQQFPDLHSELNLSSLELGDSALYFCASSAQGGGNTGELFFGEGSRLTVL.

The chain employs TRBV2 and TRBJ1-1, with unresolved D. V lost 5 bases and J lost 4, with 11 bases in between. Germline-derived CDR1 and CDR2 are SNHLY and FYNNEI. This CDR3 has 13 amino acids. DNA of the CDR3: TGTGCCAGCAGTTCCCTCTCGGGCACTGAAGCTTTCTTT. It codes for CASSSLSGTEAFF.

V usage is TRBV6-5 and J usage is TRBJ2-1; no clear D. CDR3 length: 16 residues. V dropped 0 bases and J dropped 9 bases, with 18 bases sitting between them. The germline V gene encodes CDR1 MNHEY and CDR2 SVGAGI. This chain's CDR3 is CASSYSWLVVGVEQFF. The CDR3 DNA sequence: TGTGCCAGCAGTTACTCGTGGCTCGTGGTTGGTGTTGAGCAGTTCTTC.

This chain links TRBV4-1 with TRBJ1-2, with D possibly TRBD1 on 5 matching bases. From germline, CDR1 is MGHRA and CDR2 YSYEKL. This CDR3 contains 14 residues. The V end was cut by 0 bases, the J end by 13 bases, with 18 bases between. In DNA, the CDR3 is TGCGCCAGCAGCCAAGAGGTAATCGACAGCCCGCGCACCTTC. Its translation: CASSQEVIDSPRTF.

Of note for this clone: This same CDR3 is encoded by further DNA sequences in the sample. The CDR3 sequence is CASSQGQNNSPLHF. The CDR3 DNA reads as TGTGCCAGCAGCCAAGGGCAGAATAATTCACCCCTCCACTTT. The V call is TRBV3-1 (or the pseudogene TRBV3-2), the J call TRBJ1-6; D remains ambiguous. The V gene lost 1 base and the J gene lost 5 bases, with 6 bases spanning the gap. The length of the CDR3 is 14 residues. Per germline, CDR1 LGHDT and CDR2 YNNKEL (reference sequence).

J is TRBJ2-7 and V is TRBV7-9, with TRBD1 identical over 7 bases. CDR1 is SEHNR and CDR2 is FQNEAQ in the germline V gene (reference sequence). The V and J ends lost 3 bases and 2 bases, in that order; junction bases with no gene match: 7. The CDR3 runs 15 residues. The CDR3 DNA is TGTGCCAGCAGCTTCTCGGGACAGCCAACCTACGAGCAGTACTTC. Translation: CASSFSGQPTYEQYF. The full variable domain, with the rest looked up from reference TRBV7-9 and TRBJ2-7, is DTGVSQNPRHKITKRGQNVTFRCDPISEHNRLYWYRQTLGQGPEFLTYFQNEAQLEKSRLLSDRFSAERPKGSFSTLEIQRTEQGDSAMYLCASSFSGQPTYEQYFGPGTRLTVT.

The chain uses TRBV19 and TRBJ2-1, with TRBD1 matching 10 bases. Per germline, CDR1 LNHDA and CDR2 SQIVND (reference sequence). The CDR3 covers 17 residues. J was trimmed by 8 bases and V by 6 bases; bases with no gene match: 16. The CDR3 loop is CASSLRQGASQRYEQFF. The DNA of the CDR3 is TGTGCCAGTAGCTTAAGACAGGGGGCGAGTCAGAGGTATGAGCAGTTCTTC. The variable domain in full, with the rest retrieved from reference TRBV19 and TRBJ2-1, is DGGITQSPKYLFRKEGQNVTLSCEQNLNHDAMYWYRQDPGQGLRLIYYSQIVNDFQKGDIAEGYSVSREKKESFPLTVTSAQKNPTAFYLCASSLRQGASQRYEQFFGPGTRLTVL.

The chain uses TRBV6-5 and TRBJ2-7, with a possible D match to TRBD2 (6 bases). Per germline, CDR1 MNHEY and CDR2 SVGAGI. V dropped 6 bases and J dropped 4 bases, with 19 bases sitting between them. The CDR3 sequence is 15 residues long. The CDR3 sequence is CASRNDRDSGYEQYF. The CDR3 coding sequence is TGTGCCAGCAGAAACGACCGGGACTCCGGGTACGAGCAGTACTTC.

The CDR3 protein is CARSFPTRLGDQPQHF. In nucleotides, the CDR3 is TGTGCCAGAAGCTTTCCGACCCGTCTCGGGGATCAGCCCCAGCATTTT. The chain is built from TRBV5-3 and TRBJ1-5; D gene uncertain. TRBV5-3 belongs to the ORF category, with a function that is uncertain. V dropped 2 bases and J dropped 5 bases, with 17 bases sitting between them. CDR3 length: 16 residues.

V usage is TRBV19 and J usage is TRBJ1-6, with TRBD1 matching over 9 bases. This CDR3 is built from 18 residues. Germline CDR1 is LNHDA and CDR2 is SQIVND (reference sequence). The trim removed 5 bases at V and 10 bases at J, leaving 18 bases unmatched. The CDR3 nucleotides read TGTGCCAGTAGTCCCCCACCGGTAACAGGGGGCAGGGGGTCACCCCTCCACTTT. This sequence encodes CASSPPPVTGGRGSPLHF.

The V gene is TRBV24-1, the J gene TRBJ2-3, with D hard to call. The V end was cut by 4 bases, the J end by 10 bases, with 8 bases between. The V gene's germline CDR1 is KGHDR and CDR2 SFDVKD. The CDR3 runs to 11 residues. The CDR3 reads CATSDPSAQYF. Here the CDR3 DNA reads TGTGCCACCAGTGACCCCTCCGCGCAGTATTTT.

This clone was seen a few times. As DNA, the CDR3 is TGCGCCAGCAGCTTGGACGGTTACGAGCAGTACTTC. Translating it yields CASSLDGYEQYF. V gene TRBV5-1 combines with J gene TRBJ2-7; D is unclear. V was shortened by 0 bases and J by 4 bases, with 5 bases between the two germline ends. Germline V gene sequence: CDR1 SGHRS, CDR2 YFSETQ. This CDR3 is 12 amino acids long.

V is TRBV3-1 (or the pseudogene TRBV3-2) and J is TRBJ1-2, with unresolved D. The CDR3 is 11 residues long. Germline V lookup: CDR1 LGHDT, CDR2 YNNKEL (reference sequence). V dropped 4 bases and J dropped 8 bases, with 8 bases sitting between them. The CDR3 here is CASSLGRGYTF. The CDR3 DNA reads as TGTGCCAGCAGCCTGGGGAGGGGCTACACCTTC.

The V call is TRBV6-1, the J call TRBJ2-7, with D possibly TRBD1 on 6 matching bases. Germline V lookup: CDR1 MNHNS, CDR2 SASEGT. Trimming removed 0 bases from V and 4 bases from J, with 13 bases in between. This CDR3 is 15 amino acids long. The CDR3 region is CASSEAPGQLYEQYF. The CDR3 DNA is TGTGCCAGCAGTGAAGCGCCTGGACAGCTGTACGAGCAGTACTTC.